These T cell receptor beta chains were read from a single sample in a study of shared clonotypes between healthy human individuals. The method was immunoSEQ multiplex PCR; TCRdb's version includes in-frame clones alone and lacks a portion of them. Of 550,000 to 700,000 clones in the sample, about 80% were seen once. Sequencing was carried out using memory CD4+ T cells sorted from blood. The source is a woman in her twenties or thirties in good health. CDR3s include the opening cysteine and the closing phenylalanine or tryptophan. D genes are given only for firm matches. For some rows the clone size is stated as once, few or many, or as a class when expanded; others skip it.

V gene	clone size	J gene	D gene	CDR3 DNA	CDR3 protein
TRBV5-1	.	TRBJ2-1	.	TGCGCCAGCAGCTTGGCTCAATGGGATGAGCAGTTCTTC	CASSLAQWDEQFF
TRBV28	.	TRBJ1-2	.	TGTGCCAGCAGGAATCTCCGGGGCTACACCTTC	CASRNLRGYTF
TRBV28	.	TRBJ1-2	.	TGTGCCAGCAGTTTTCAGGACAGCTTTCAGGGCTACACCTTC	CASSFQDSFQGYTF
TRBV5-1	.	TRBJ2-1	.	TGCGCCAGCACCCAAGACCGGAGCTCCTACAATGAGCAGTTCTTC	CASTQDRSSYNEQFF
TRBV10-3	few	TRBJ1-3	.	TGTGCCATCAGTGAGTCAGCGGGAGCCTCTGGAAACACCATATATTTT	CAISESAGASGNTIYF
TRBV5-1	.	TRBJ2-7	.	TGCGCCAGCAGCTCCACTGACATTTACGAGCAGTACTTC	CASSSTDIYEQYF
TRBV12-5	.	TRBJ2-3	.	TGTGCTAGTGGTTTGGGTTCCACAGATACGCAGTATTTT	CASGLGSTDTQYF
TRBV27	.	TRBJ2-3	.	TGTGCCAGCACCGCGACTAGGGTGGCAGATACGCAGTATTTT	CASTATRVADTQYF
TRBV19	.	TRBJ2-1	TRBD1	TGTGCCAGTCCCCAGTACCTCGGACAGGGGAACAATGAGCAGTTCTTC	CASPQYLGQGNNEQFF
TRBV7-2	.	TRBJ1-4	TRBD1	TGTGCCAGCAGCTTATCGACAGGGTCTAATGAAAAACTGTTTTTT	CASSLSTGSNEKLFF
TRBV5-5	.	TRBJ2-2	TRBD1	TGTGCCAGCAGCTTGGTACCCTCAGGGGGTCTTGGCACCGGGGAGCTGTTTTTT	CASSLVPSGGLGTGELFF
TRBV9	.	TRBJ2-7	TRBD2	TGTGCCAGCAGCGTATGGGCTAGCGGTTCGGGGGAGCAGTACTTC	CASSVWASGSGEQYF
TRBV5-6	few	TRBJ1-2	TRBD1	TGTGCCAGCAGCTGGACAGGGGGCGGCTACACCTTC	CASSWTGGGYTF
TRBV28	.	TRBJ1-2	.	TGTGCCAGCAGGCAGGGGTTGGACTATGGCTACACCTTC	CASRQGLDYGYTF
TRBV6-1	.	TRBJ1-1	.	TGTGCCAGCAGTGTACGGGACACTGAAGCTTTCTTT	CASSVRDTEAFF
TRBV2	few	TRBJ1-4	TRBD1	TGTGCCAGTACCGGGACAGAGAATGAAAAACTGTTTTTT	CASTGTENEKLFF
TRBV28	.	TRBJ2-7	.	TGTGCCAGCAGTTTGGGGCGTTGGGCAGTAATCTACGAGCAGTACTTC	CASSLGRWAVIYEQYF
TRBV10-3	.	TRBJ2-6	TRBD1	TGTGCCATCAGTGAGTCGACAGGGCCTGGGGCCAACGTCCTGACTTTC	CAISESTGPGANVLTF
TRBV5-5	many	TRBJ2-7	.	TGTGCCAGCAGCTTAATTCTCCGGGCCAGGAGGAACGAGCAGTACTTC	CASSLILRARRNEQYF
TRBV5-4	.	TRBJ2-3	TRBD1	TGTGCCAGCAGCTTAAGGGTGGGACAGGGAACAGATACGCAGTATTTT	CASSLRVGQGTDTQYF
TRBV2	once	TRBJ2-1	.	TGTGCCAGCAGTGGACTCAATGAGCAGTTCTTC	CASSGLNEQFF
TRBV4-1	once	TRBJ2-5	.	TGCGCCAGCAGCCTCGGGTGGGGGGAGACCCAGTACTTC	CASSLGWGETQYF